The next 13 T cell receptor beta chains were all read from a single sample in a study of cytomegalovirus exposure and HLA in healthy donors. The PCR was carried out with 60 Vbeta primers and 13 Jbeta primers. The protocol was immunoSEQ multiplex PCR, while the TCRdb copy is restricted to in-frame clones and leaves out a portion. The sample shows about 95,000 clones, just under 70% of them seen only once. The sequencing input was PBMCs. Every receptor here comes from a woman in her 50s in good health and CMV-seropositive.

This clone was recorded a few times. The chain joins TRBV10-3 to TRBJ1-2; D is perhaps TRBD1 (6 bases). Trimming pared 0 bases from V and 7 bases from J, leaving 18 bases between. This CDR3 is 16 amino acids long. Germline V gene data show CDR1 as ENHRY and CDR2 as SYGVKD. The CDR3 DNA is TGTGCCATCAGTGAGTCGCAAGTTAGGACAGAACGTGGCTACACCTTC. Its protein is CAISESQVRTERGYTF.

This clone was observed once. This chain uses TRBV14 with TRBJ1-5, with D perhaps TRBD1 (6 bases). Per the germline V gene, CDR1 is SGHDN and CDR2 is FVKESK. The CDR3 loop spans 13 amino acids. V was trimmed by 4 bases and J by 12 bases, leaving 16 bases between them. CDR3 DNA: TGTGCCAGCAGCCTCACACAGGGCGCCCTCCAGCATTTT. Translated, it gives CASSLTQGALQHF.

The rearrangement uses TRBV7-3 and TRBJ2-1; 8 positions match TRBD2. The CDR3 sequence is 16 residues long. CDR1 is SGHTA, CDR2 FQGTGA, per germline. With V trimmed by 0 bases and J by 2 bases, 3 bases remained unmatched. This CDR3 reads CASSLTSGGPYNEQFF. In nucleotides, the CDR3 is TGTGCCAGCAGCTTAACTTCGGGAGGGCCCTACAATGAGCAGTTCTTC.

Only a few counts were recorded for this clone. The rearrangement joins TRBV6-4 to TRBJ2-5; possibly TRBD2 for D (6 bases). The J call is uncertain, as TRBJ2-7 better fits the DNA end. CDR3 length equals 13 residues. Germline loops: CDR1 MRHNA, CDR2 SNTAGT. In DNA form, the CDR3 reads TGTGCCAGCAGCAGGGAGGTCTCCTACGAGCAGTACTTC. Protein product: CASSREVSYEQYF.

V is TRBV7-2 and J is TRBJ2-6; D uncertain. Per the germline V gene, CDR1 is SGHTA and CDR2 is FQGNSA. There are 14 residues in the CDR3. Trimming removed 7 bases at V and 0 bases at J, with 7 bases between. DNA for the CDR3: TGTGCCAGCACTAGAAGCTCTGGGGCCAACGTCCTGACTTTC. It specifies CASTRSSGANVLTF.

This clone was picked up a small number of times. This chain links TRBV4-1 with TRBJ2-3; D is unresolved. Trimming cost V 0 bases and J 3 bases, with 13 bases left between them. Per germline, CDR1 MGHRA and CDR2 YSYEKL. The CDR3 spans 16 residues. The CDR3 loop reads CASSQEDGGKTDTQYF. The CDR3, as DNA: TGCGCCAGCAGCCAAGAAGATGGCGGCAAAACAGATACGCAGTATTTT.

The rearrangement joins TRBV5-6 to TRBJ1-2, with unresolved D. This CDR3 contains 12 residues. Germline CDR1 and CDR2: SGHDT and YYEEEE. Trimming took off 4 bases at V and 2 bases at J, with 6 bases between the two ends. The CDR3, as DNA: TGTGCCAGCAGCAGTAGCAACTATGGCTACACCTTC. Residues: CASSSSNYGYTF.

The CDR3 loop reads CASSLAPRRGEQFF. CDR3 nucleotides: TGTGCCAGCAGTTTAGCGCCCCGCCGCGGTGAGCAGTTCTTC. The rearrangement uses TRBV28 and TRBJ2-1; D unclear. This CDR3 is 14 amino acids long. Germline loops: CDR1 MDHEN, CDR2 SYDVKM. V was clipped by 2 bases and J by 9 bases, with 14 bases between them.

V gene TRBV7-8 combines with J gene TRBJ1-5; maybe TRBD1 (6 bases). CDR1 is SGHVS and CDR2 is FQNEAQ in the germline V gene. Trimming stripped 5 bases from V and 0 bases from J, with 17 bases between. This CDR3 has 17 residues. CDR3 coding DNA: TGTGCCAGCAGCCCCACTATCACAGGGAATAGCAATCAGCCCCAGCATTTT. Translating gives CASSPTITGNSNQPQHF.

In this sample, this clone turned up a few times. The chain links TRBV28 to TRBJ2-3; 9 nucleotides line up with TRBD2. Germline V gene lookup returns CDR1 MDHEN and CDR2 SYDVKM. The CDR3 is 16 amino acids. Trimming took 5 bases from V and 1 from J; bases not matched to a gene: 7. CDR3 amino acids: CASSTEREDRTDTQYF. CDR3 bases: TGTGCCAGCAGTACAGAGCGGGAGGATCGCACAGATACGCAGTATTTT.

V is TRBV27 and J is TRBJ1-1, with D unclear. The germline CDR1 and CDR2 sequences are MNHEY and SMNVEV (reference sequence). The CDR3 is made up of 17 amino acids. V shed 5 bases and J shed 0 bases, with 19 bases lying between them. Written as DNA, the CDR3 is TGTGCCAGCAGTAAATGGGCCAGCCAGATCATGAACACTGAAGCTTTCTTT. Encoded protein: CASSKWASQIMNTEAFF.

This clone was seen a few times. This chain uses TRBV10-3 with TRBJ1-1, with D unclear. Germline assignment: CDR1 ENHRY and CDR2 SYGVKD. There are 15 residues in the CDR3. V dropped 0 bases and J dropped 4 bases, with 12 bases sitting between them. The CDR3 loop reads CAISESTGEGTEAFF. In DNA form, the CDR3 reads TGTGCCATCAGTGAGTCGACCGGGGAGGGCACTGAAGCTTTCTTT.

V and J are TRBV28 and TRBJ1-5, with 7 bases fitting TRBD1. Losses at the gene ends were 7 bases for V and 4 bases for J; bases not matched to a gene: 4. Germline CDR1 and CDR2: MDHEN and SYDVKM. The CDR3 length is 13 residues. The CDR3 DNA sequence: TGTGCCAGCACCCCAGGGGGTAATCAGCCCCAGCATTTT. This translates into CASTPGGNQPQHF.